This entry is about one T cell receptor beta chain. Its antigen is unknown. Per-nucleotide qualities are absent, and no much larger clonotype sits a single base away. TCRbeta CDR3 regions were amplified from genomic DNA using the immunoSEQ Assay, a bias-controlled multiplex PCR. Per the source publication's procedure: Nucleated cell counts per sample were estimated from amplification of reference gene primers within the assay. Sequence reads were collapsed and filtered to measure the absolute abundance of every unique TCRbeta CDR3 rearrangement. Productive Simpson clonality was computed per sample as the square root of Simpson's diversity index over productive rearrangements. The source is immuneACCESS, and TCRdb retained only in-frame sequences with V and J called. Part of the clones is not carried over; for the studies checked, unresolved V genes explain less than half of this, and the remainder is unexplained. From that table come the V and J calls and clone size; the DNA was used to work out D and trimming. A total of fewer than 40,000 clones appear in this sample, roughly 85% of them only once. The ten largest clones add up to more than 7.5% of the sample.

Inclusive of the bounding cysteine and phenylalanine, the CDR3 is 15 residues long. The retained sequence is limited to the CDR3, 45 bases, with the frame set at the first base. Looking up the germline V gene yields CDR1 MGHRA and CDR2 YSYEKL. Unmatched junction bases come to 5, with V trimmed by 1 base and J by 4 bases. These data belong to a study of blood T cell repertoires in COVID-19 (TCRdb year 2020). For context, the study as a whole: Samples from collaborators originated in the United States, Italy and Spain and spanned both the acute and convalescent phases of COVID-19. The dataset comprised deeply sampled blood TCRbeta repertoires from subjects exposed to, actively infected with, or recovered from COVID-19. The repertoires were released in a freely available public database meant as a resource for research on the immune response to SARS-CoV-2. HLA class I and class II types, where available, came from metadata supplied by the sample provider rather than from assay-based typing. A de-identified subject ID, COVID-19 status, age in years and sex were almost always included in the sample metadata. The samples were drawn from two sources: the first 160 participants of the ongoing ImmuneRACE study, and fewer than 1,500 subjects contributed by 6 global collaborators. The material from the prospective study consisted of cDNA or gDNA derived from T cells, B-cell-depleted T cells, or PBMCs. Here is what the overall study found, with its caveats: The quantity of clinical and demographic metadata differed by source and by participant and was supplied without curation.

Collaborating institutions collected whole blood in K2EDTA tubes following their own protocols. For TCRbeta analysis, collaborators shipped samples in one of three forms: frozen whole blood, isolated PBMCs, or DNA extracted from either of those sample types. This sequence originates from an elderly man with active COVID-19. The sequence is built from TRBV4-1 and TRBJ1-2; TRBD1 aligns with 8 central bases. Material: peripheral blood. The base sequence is TGCGCCAGCAGCCAAGGGCGACAGGGGAGCTATGGCTACACCTTC. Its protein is CASSQGRQGSYGYTF.